This T cell receptor beta chain was identified in a study of cytomegalovirus exposure and HLA in healthy donors. Across the study: Clustering assigned roughly 81% of the roughly 380 genotyped donors to the Caucasian-associated ancestry cluster.

Study conclusions and caveats: A missense DCLRE1C variant was associated with V- and J-gene trimming of TCR beta chains in a later analysis, and an independent cohort replicated the association.

With 60 Vbeta and 13 Jbeta primers, the PCR was carried out. Profiling relied on immunoSEQ multiplex PCR, and the TCRdb table lists in-frame clones only, not all of them. The sample contains around 180,000 clones, approximately 78% of which appear only once. Comment on this clone: Its antigen remains unidentified.

Trimming shortened V by 0 bases and J by 3 bases, and 5 bases separated the two germline ends. Per the germline V gene, CDR1 is GTSNPN and CDR2 is SVGIG (reference sequence). This CDR3 is built from 13 residues. The sample taken for sequencing was PBMCs. J is TRBJ1-4 and V is TRBV30; no reliable D call. This TCR derives from a woman in her 50s in good health and CMV-seropositive. The DNA of the CDR3 is TGTGCCTGGAGTGTAGAGTCTAATGAAAAACTGTTTTTT. Residues: CAWSVESNEKLFF.